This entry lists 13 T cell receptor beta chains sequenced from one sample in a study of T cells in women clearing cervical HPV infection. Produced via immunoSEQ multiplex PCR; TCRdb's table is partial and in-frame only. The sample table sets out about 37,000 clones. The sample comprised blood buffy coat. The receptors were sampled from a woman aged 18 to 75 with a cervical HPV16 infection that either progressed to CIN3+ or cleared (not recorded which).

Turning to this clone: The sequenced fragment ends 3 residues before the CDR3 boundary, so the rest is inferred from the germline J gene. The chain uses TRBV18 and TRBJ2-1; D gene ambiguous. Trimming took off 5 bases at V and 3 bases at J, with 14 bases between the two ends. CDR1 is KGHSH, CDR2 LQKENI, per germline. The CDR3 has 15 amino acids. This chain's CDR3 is CASSSSVRHYNEQFF. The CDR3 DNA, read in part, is TGTGCCAGCTCATCATCCGTTAGACACTACAATGAG.

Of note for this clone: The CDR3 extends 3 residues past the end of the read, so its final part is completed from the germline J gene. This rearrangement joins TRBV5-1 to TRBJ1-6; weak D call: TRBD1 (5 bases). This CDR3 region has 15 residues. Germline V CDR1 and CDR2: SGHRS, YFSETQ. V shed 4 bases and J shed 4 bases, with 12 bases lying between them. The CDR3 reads CASSGDSFYNSPLHF. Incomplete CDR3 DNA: TGCGCCAGCAGCGGTGACAGTTTTTATAATTCACCC.

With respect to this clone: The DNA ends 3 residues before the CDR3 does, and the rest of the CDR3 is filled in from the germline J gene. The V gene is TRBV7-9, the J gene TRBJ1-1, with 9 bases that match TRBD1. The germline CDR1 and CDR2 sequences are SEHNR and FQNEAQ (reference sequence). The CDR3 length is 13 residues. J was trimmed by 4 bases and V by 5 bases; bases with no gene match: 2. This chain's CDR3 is CASSEGQGTEAFF. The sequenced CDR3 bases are TGTGCCAGCAGCGAGGGACAGGGCACTGAA. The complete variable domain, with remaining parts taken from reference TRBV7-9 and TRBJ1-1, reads DTGVSQNPRHKITKRGQNVTFRCDPISEHNRLYWYRQTLGQGPEFLTYFQNEAQLEKSRLLSDRFSAERPKGSFSTLEIQRTEQGDSAMYLCASSEGQGTEAFFGQGTRLTVV.

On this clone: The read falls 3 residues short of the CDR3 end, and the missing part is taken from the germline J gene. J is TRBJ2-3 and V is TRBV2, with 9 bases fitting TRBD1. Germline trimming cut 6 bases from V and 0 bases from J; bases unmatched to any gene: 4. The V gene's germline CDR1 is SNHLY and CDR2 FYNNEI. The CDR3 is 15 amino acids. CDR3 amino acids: CASRGQGMSTDTQYF. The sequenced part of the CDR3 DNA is TGTGCCAGCAGGGGACAGGGAATGAGCACAGATACG.

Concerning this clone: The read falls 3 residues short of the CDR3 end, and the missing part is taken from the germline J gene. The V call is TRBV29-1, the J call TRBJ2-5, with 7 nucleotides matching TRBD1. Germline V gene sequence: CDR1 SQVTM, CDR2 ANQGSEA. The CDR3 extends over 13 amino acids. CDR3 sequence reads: CSLNRDSTDTQYF. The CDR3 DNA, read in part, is TGCAGCCTGAACCGGGACAGCACAGATACC.

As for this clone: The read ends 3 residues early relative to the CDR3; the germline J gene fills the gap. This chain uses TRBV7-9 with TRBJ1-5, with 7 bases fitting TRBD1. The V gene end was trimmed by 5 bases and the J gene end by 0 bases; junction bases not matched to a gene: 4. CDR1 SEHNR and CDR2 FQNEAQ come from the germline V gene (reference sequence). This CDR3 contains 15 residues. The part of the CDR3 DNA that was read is TGTGCCAGCAGCCTGCAGGGGGGTAGCAATCAGCCC. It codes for CASSLQGGSNQP. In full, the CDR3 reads CASSLQGGSNQPQHF.

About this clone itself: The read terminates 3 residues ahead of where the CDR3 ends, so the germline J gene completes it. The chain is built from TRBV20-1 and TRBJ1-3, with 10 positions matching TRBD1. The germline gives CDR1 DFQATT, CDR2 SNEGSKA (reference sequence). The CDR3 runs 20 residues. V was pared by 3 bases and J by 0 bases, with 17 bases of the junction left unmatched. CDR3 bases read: TGCAGTGCTAGGGCCGAACCCGGGACAGGGGAAAGGGGCTCTGGAAACACC. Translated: CSARAEPGTGERGSGNT. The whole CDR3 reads CSARAEPGTGERGSGNTIYF.

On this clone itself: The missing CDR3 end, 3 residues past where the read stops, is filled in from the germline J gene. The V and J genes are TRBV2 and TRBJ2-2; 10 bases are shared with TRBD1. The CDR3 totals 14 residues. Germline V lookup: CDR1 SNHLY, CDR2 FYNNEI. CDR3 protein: CASSGGQGGEKLFF. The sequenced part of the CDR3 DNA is TGTGCCAGCAGTGGCGGACAGGGGGGTGAAAAG.

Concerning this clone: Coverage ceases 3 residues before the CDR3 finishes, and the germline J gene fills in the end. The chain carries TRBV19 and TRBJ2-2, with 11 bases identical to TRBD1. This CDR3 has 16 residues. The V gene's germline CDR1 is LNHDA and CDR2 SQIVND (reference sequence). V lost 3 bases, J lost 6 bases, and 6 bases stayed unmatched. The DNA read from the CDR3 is TGTGCCAGTAGTATTATACCGGGACAGGGGGCCGGGGAG. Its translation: CASSIIPGQGAGE. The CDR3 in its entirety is CASSIIPGQGAGELFF.

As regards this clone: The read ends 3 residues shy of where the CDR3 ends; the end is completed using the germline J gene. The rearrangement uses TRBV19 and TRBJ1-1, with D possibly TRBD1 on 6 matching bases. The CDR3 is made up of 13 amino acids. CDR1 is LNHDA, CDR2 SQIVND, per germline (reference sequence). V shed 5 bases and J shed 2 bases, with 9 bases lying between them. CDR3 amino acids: CASSEQGNTEAFF. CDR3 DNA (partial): TGTGCCAGTAGTGAACAGGGTAACACTGAA.

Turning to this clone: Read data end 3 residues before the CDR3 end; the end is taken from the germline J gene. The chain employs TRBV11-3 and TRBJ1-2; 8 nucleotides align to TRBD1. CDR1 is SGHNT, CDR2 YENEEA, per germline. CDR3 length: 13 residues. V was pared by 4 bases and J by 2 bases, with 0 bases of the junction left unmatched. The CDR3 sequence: CASSWDRNYGYTF. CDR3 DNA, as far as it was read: TGTGCCAGCAGCTGGGACAGGAACTATGGC.

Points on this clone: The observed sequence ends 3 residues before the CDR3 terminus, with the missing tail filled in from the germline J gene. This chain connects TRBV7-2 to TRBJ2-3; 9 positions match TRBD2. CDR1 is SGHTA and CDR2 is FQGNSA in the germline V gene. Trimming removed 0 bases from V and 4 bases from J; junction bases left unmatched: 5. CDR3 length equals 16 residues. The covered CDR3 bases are TGTGCCAGCAGCTTAGCTAGCGGGAGTGAGGCAGATACG. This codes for CASSLASGSEADT. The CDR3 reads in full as CASSLASGSEADTQYF.

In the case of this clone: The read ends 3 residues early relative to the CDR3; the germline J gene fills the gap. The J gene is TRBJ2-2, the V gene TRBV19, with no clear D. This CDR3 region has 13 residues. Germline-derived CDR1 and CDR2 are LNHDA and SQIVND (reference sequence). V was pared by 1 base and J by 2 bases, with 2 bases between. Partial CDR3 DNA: TGTGCCAGTAGTATAGCAAACACCGGGGAG. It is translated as CASSIANTGE. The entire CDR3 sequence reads CASSIANTGELFF.